This TCR beta chain was sequenced for a study of blood T cell repertoires in COVID-19. Across the study: Samples taken during acute and convalescent COVID-19 were collected in the United States, Italy and Spain.

A few counts support this clone. The authors' processing: Estimation of nucleated cell counts was performed using reference gene primer amplification. Clones were read by immunoSEQ multiplex PCR, and TCRdb kept only the in-frame ones, dropping some. V and J calls and clone size are those listed in that table; D and trimming were worked out from the DNA. This sample has tens of thousands of clones, with approximately 79% found just once. CDR3 length: 17 residues. Trimming removed 6 bases at V and 0 bases at J, with 18 bases between. Looked up from germline, CDR1 is MDHEN and CDR2 is SYDVKM. The sequenced sample was peripheral blood. This receptor was obtained from a man between 65 and 85 years old with acute or convalescent COVID-19. The rearrangement uses TRBV28 and TRBJ1-5; D not resolved. Here the CDR3 DNA reads TGTGCCAGCAGGTCCCGGGGAGTCGAAATTAGCAATCAGCCCCAGCATTTT. It specifies CASRSRGVEISNQPQHF. The whole variable domain, remainder taken from reference TRBV28 and TRBJ1-5, is DVKVTQSSRYLVKRTGEKVFLECVQDMDHENMFWYRQDPGLGLRLIYFSYDVKMKEKGDIPEGYSVSREKKERFSLILESASTNQTSMYLCASRSRGVEISNQPQHFGDGTRLSIL.